A selection of T cell receptor beta chains follows, all from one sample in a study of beta chain features in type 1 diabetes. Repertoires were generated with immunoSEQ multiplex PCR, while TCRdb's copy carries only in-frame clones and drops some. The sample includes fewer than 450,000 clones, roughly 12% of them seen just once. The sequenced material came from naive CD4+ T cells from blood. Receptors originate from a woman aged 18-30 years with type 1 diabetes. CDR3s leave out the opening cysteine and the closing phenylalanine or tryptophan. D genes are given only for firm matches. Clone size is shown for a subset of rows, as once, few, many or a class of expanded clone.

v_call	d_call	cdr3_length	clone_size	j_call	cdr3_aa
TRBV27	NA	14	NA	TRBJ2-7	ASSLSERASVYEQY
TRBV5-1	TRBD1	12	NA	TRBJ2-2	ASSTGTVEGELF
TRBV11-2	NA	10	few	TRBJ2-3	ASSFSFDTQY
TRBV7-3	TRBD1	13	few	TRBJ2-7	ASSLTGTGFYEQY
TRBV25-1	NA	12	NA	TRBJ1-5	ASSVAGPNQPQH
TRBV7-9	NA	14	NA	TRBJ1-2	ASSFFGVTENYGYT
TRBV28	TRBD1	16	NA	TRBJ1-1	ASSSIGTGGESDTEAF
TRBV5-4	TRBD2	13	once	TRBJ2-1	ASSLGLAGGNEQF
TRBV19	TRBD2	13	few	TRBJ2-7	ASRSGLAGAYEQY
TRBV7-9	NA	14	NA	TRBJ1-1	ASSKDVGGENTEAF
TRBV30	NA	12	NA	TRBJ2-3	AWSGGGTLDTQY
TRBV28	NA	12	NA	TRBJ1-5	ASSWGYSNQPQH
TRBV7-2	TRBD2	13	few	TRBJ2-3	ASSFSGGRTDTQY
TRBV9	NA	12	few	TRBJ2-2	ASSVAPNTGELF
TRBV5-1	NA	13	NA	TRBJ2-7	ASSLEPGSGYEQY
TRBV10-3	TRBD1	12	NA	TRBJ1-5	AISDRQGQQPQH
TRBV7-2	NA	12	few	TRBJ2-3	ASMISRSTDTQY
TRBV9	NA	11	few	TRBJ2-1	ASSVVPSNEQF
TRBV30	TRBD1	12	NA	TRBJ1-5	AWRAGTARAPQH
TRBV5-4	TRBD1	12	few	TRBJ2-5	ASSIDRGGETQY
TRBV27	TRBD1	11	few	TRBJ2-7	ASHGGQGRKPY
TRBV27	NA	12	NA	TRBJ2-2	ASSLKVAAGELF
TRBV6-6	NA	6	few	TRBJ1-4	ASNPVV
TRBV7-9	NA	11	few	TRBJ2-1	ASSRTANNEQF
TRBV19	NA	11	few	TRBJ2-1	ASSISELDEQF
TRBV9	NA	11	NA	TRBJ1-1	ASSVALNTEAF
TRBV5-4	NA	11	NA	TRBJ2-1	ASSLVSYNEQF
TRBV19	TRBD2	11	few	TRBJ2-1	ASSGTSGTEQF
TRBV7-9	TRBD2	15	few	TRBJ2-3	ASSSGLAGVGWDTQY